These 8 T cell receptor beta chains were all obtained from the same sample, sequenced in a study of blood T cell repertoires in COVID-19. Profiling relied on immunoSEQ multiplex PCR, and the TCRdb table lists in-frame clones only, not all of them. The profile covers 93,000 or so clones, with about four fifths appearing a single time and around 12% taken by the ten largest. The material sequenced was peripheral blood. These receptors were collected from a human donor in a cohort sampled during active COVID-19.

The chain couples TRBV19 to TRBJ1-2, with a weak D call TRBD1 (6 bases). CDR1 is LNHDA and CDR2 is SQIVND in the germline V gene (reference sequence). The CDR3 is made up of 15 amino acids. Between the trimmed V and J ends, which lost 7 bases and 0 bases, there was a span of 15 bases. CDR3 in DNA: TGTGCCAGTACCTCAAAGGACAGTCCTAACTATGGCTACACCTTC. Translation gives CASTSKDSPNYGYTF.

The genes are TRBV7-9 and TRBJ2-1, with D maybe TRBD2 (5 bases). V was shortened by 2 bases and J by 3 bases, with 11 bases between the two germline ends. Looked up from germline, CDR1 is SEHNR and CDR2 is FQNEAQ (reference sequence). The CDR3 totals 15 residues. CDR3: CASSLLAAVYNEQFF. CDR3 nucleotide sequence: TGTGCCAGCAGCTTATTGGCAGCGGTCTACAATGAGCAGTTCTTC.

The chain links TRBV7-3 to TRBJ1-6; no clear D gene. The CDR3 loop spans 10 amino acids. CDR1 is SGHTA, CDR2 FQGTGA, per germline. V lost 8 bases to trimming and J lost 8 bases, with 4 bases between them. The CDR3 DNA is TGTGCCAGCCCGGATTCACCCCTCCACTTT. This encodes CASPDSPLHF.

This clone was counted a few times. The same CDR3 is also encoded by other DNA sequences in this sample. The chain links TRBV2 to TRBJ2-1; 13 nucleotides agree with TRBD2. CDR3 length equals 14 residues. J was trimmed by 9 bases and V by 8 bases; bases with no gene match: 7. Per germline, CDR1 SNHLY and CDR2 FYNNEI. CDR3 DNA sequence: TGTGCCAGCCCCGGGACTAGCGGGGTCGGTGAGCAGTTCTTC. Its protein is CASPGTSGVGEQFF.

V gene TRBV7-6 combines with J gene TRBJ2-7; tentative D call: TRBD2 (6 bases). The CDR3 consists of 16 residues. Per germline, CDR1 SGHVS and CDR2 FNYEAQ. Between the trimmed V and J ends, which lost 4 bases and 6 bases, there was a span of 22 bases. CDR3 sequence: CASSSSRGAAQTEQYF. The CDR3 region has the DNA TGTGCCAGCAGCTCAAGCCGCGGGGCAGCTCAGACCGAGCAGTACTTC.

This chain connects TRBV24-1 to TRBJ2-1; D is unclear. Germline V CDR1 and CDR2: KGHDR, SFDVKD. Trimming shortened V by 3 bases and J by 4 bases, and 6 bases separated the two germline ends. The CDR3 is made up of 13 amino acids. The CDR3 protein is CATSDGNYNEQFF. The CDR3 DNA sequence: TGTGCCACCAGTGATGGCAATTACAATGAGCAGTTCTTC.

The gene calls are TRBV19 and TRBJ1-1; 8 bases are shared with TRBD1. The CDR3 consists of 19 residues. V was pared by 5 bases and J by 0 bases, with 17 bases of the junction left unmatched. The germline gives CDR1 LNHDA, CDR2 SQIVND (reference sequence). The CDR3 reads CASSLATGAQPGVNTEAFF. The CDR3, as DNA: TGTGCCAGTAGTTTGGCGACAGGGGCCCAACCGGGCGTGAACACTGAAGCTTTCTTT.

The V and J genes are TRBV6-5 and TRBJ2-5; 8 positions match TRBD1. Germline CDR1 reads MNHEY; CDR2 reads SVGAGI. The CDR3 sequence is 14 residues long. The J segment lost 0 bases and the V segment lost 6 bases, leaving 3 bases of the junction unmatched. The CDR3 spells CASRKDRDQETQYF. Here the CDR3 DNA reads TGTGCCAGCAGAAAGGACAGGGACCAAGAGACCCAGTACTTC.